This is a list of T cell receptor beta chains from one sample in a study of quantifying T cell responses using KT2 cells. Via MiXCR, TCRdb re-called the UMI-ligation and nested PCR reads, giving one row per CDR3 protein. The data hold tens of thousands of distinct CDR3 sequences, with roughly an eighth observed a single time. Material: PBMCs spiked with cells of the T cell clone KT2. The receptors derive from a human donor. CDR3s include the opening cysteine and the closing phenylalanine or tryptophan. Fields, in order: D gene, clone size, V gene, J gene, CDR3 protein, CDR3 DNA. The D gene is left open where the match is weak. The size of a clone is reported for some rows only, either as once, few or many, or as a class for expanded clones.

d_gene: NA
abundance: many
v_gene: TRBV12-3/TRBV12-4
j_gene: TRBJ1-5
CDR3aa: CASSSGVKQPQHF
CDR3nt: TGTGCCAGCAGCTCAGGGGTGAAACAGCCCCAGCATTTT

d_gene: TRBD2
abundance: many
v_gene: TRBV5-5
j_gene: TRBJ2-1
CDR3aa: CASSLIGGSPYEQFF
CDR3nt: TGTGCCAGCAGCTTGATCGGCGGGAGTCCTTATGAGCAGTTCTTC

d_gene: NA
abundance: NA
v_gene: TRBV2
j_gene: TRBJ2-1
CDR3aa: CASSVVNEQFF
CDR3nt: TGTGCCAGCAGTGTGGTCAATGAGCAGTTCTTC

d_gene: TRBD2
abundance: few
v_gene: TRBV6-4
j_gene: TRBJ2-3
CDR3aa: CASSDSSGSSTDTQYF
CDR3nt: TGTGCCAGCAGTGACTCTAGCGGGAGTTCCACAGATACGCAGTATTTT

d_gene: NA
abundance: NA
v_gene: TRBV3-1
j_gene: TRBJ1-2
CDR3aa: CASSQYAGATYGYTF
CDR3nt: TGTGCCAGCAGCCAATATGCAGGGGCTACCTATGGCTACACCTTC

d_gene: TRBD1
abundance: NA
v_gene: TRBV12-3/TRBV12-4
j_gene: TRBJ1-2
CDR3aa: CASSSYRGPDYGYTF
CDR3nt: TGTGCCAGCAGTTCCTACAGGGGGCCTGACTATGGCTACACCTTC

d_gene: NA
abundance: NA
v_gene: TRBV10-3
j_gene: TRBJ2-1
CDR3aa: CAIGARTGNNEQFF
CDR3nt: TGTGCCATCGGTGCAAGGACTGGAAACAATGAGCAGTTCTTC

d_gene: NA
abundance: many
v_gene: TRBV7-2
j_gene: TRBJ2-3
CDR3aa: CASSLPGASDTQYF
CDR3nt: TGTGCCAGCAGCTTACCGGGGGCCTCAGATACGCAGTATTTT

d_gene: TRBD2
abundance: NA
v_gene: TRBV20-1
j_gene: TRBJ2-7
CDR3aa: CSARDTSGSSYEQYF
CDR3nt: TGCAGTGCTAGAGATACTAGCGGGAGCTCCTACGAGCAGTACTTC

d_gene: NA
abundance: NA
v_gene: TRBV12-3/TRBV12-4
j_gene: TRBJ2-3
CDR3aa: CASSSTEDADTQYF
CDR3nt: TGTGCCAGCAGCTCCACAGAGGATGCAGATACGCAGTATTTT

d_gene: NA
abundance: few
v_gene: TRBV9
j_gene: TRBJ1-1
CDR3aa: CASSAISSYTEAFF
CDR3nt: TGTGCCAGCAGCGCTATTTCTTCTTACACTGAAGCTTTCTTT

d_gene: NA
abundance: few
v_gene: TRBV20-1
j_gene: TRBJ2-7
CDR3aa: CSASRETYEQYF
CDR3nt: TGCAGTGCTAGTCGGGAGACCTACGAGCAGTACTTC

d_gene: NA
abundance: NA
v_gene: TRBV7-2
j_gene: TRBJ2-2
CDR3aa: CASSTFGTGELFF
CDR3nt: TGTGCCAGCAGCACTTTCGGCACCGGGGAGCTGTTTTTT

d_gene: NA
abundance: few
v_gene: TRBV5-1
j_gene: TRBJ1-2
CDR3aa: CASSWGTDYGYTF
CDR3nt: TGCGCCAGCAGCTGGGGCACAGACTATGGCTACACCTTC

d_gene: TRBD1
abundance: NA
v_gene: TRBV2
j_gene: TRBJ1-1
CDR3aa: CASSTRGHGTEAFF
CDR3nt: TGTGCCAGCAGTACTAGGGGGCACGGCACTGAAGCTTTCTTT

d_gene: NA
abundance: NA
v_gene: TRBV12-3/TRBV12-4
j_gene: TRBJ2-7
CDR3aa: CASSRGGEDYEQYF
CDR3nt: TGTGCCAGCAGTAGGGGGGGCGAAGACTACGAGCAGTACTTC

d_gene: TRBD2
abundance: many
v_gene: TRBV20-1
j_gene: TRBJ2-5
CDR3aa: CSARGTGGSETQYF
CDR3nt: TGCAGTGCTAGAGGAACGGGGGGTAGTGAGACCCAGTACTTC

d_gene: NA
abundance: few
v_gene: TRBV3-1
j_gene: TRBJ1-1
CDR3aa: CASRPQWGSTEAFF
CDR3nt: TGTGCCAGCAGGCCCCAGTGGGGGTCCACTGAAGCTTTCTTT

d_gene: NA
abundance: NA
v_gene: TRBV3-1
j_gene: TRBJ1-3
CDR3aa: CASRRDTENTIYF
CDR3nt: TGTGCCAGCAGGCGGGACACAGAAAACACCATATATTTT

d_gene: TRBD1
abundance: many
v_gene: TRBV7-6
j_gene: TRBJ1-5
CDR3aa: CASSVEQGFNQPQHF
CDR3nt: TGTGCCAGCAGCGTAGAACAGGGGTTCAATCAGCCCCAGCATTTT

d_gene: NA
abundance: few
v_gene: TRBV7-3
j_gene: TRBJ1-1
CDR3aa: CASSLKGGTEAFF
CDR3nt: TGTGCCAGCAGCCTCAAGGGGGGCACTGAAGCTTTCTTT

d_gene: NA
abundance: many
v_gene: TRBV6-1
j_gene: TRBJ1-1
CDR3aa: CASSEMGTLTEAFF
CDR3nt: TGTGCCAGCAGTGAAATGGGGACCCTCACTGAAGCTTTCTTT

d_gene: TRBD1
abundance: many
v_gene: TRBV12-3/TRBV12-4
j_gene: TRBJ2-6
CDR3aa: CASGQGARGGGANVLTF
CDR3nt: TGTGCCAGCGGACAGGGGGCGCGTGGGGGTGGGGCCAACGTCCTGACTTTC

d_gene: NA
abundance: many
v_gene: TRBV4-1
j_gene: TRBJ2-5
CDR3aa: CASSQYGSGYQETQYF
CDR3nt: TGCGCCAGCAGCCAATATGGATCGGGGTACCAAGAGACCCAGTACTTC

d_gene: NA
abundance: NA
v_gene: TRBV7-2
j_gene: TRBJ2-7
CDR3aa: CASSPIGGITPYEQYF
CDR3nt: TGTGCCAGCAGCCCCATAGGGGGTATAACTCCCTACGAGCAGTACTTC